Listed below are T cell receptor beta chains from one sample, sequenced in a study of T cell responses to AZD1222 COVID-19 vaccine. The method was immunoSEQ multiplex PCR; TCRdb's version includes in-frame clones alone and lacks a portion of them. This sample has some 120,000 clones, with about nine tenths found just once. The sample was peripheral blood, taken on day 0 of AZD1222 vaccination. The receptor source for this set is an adult in good health. Both conserved end residues are part of each CDR3. Fields, in order: J gene, V gene, clone size, CDR3 protein. The listing skips clone size in some rows; elsewhere it reads once, few, many or a size class.

TRBJ2-3	TRBV27	once	CASHHSGAAVDTQYF
TRBJ1-6	TRBV19	NA	CASSPSRTGNSPLHF
TRBJ2-7	TRBV7-9	NA	CASSLPGLAGGGEQYF
TRBJ1-6	TRBV11-2	once	CASSLGEFRGHLHF
TRBJ1-2	TRBV10-3	NA	CAITPQTGQGIYGYTF
TRBJ2-5	TRBV6-2/TRBV6-3	once	CASSRGGREETQYF
TRBJ2-3	TRBV5-1	NA	CASSPEYYTDTQYF
TRBJ1-2	TRBV6-2/TRBV6-3	NA	CASSWGVVMSDYGYTF
TRBJ2-5	TRBV2	NA	CASSFLTGGETQYF
TRBJ1-2	TRBV5-6	NA	CASSNPAGGAVGYTF
TRBJ2-2	TRBV7-9	NA	CASSHPTRTSGNTGELFF
TRBJ1-6	TRBV5-1	NA	CASSLRQVNSPLHF
TRBJ2-5	TRBV13	NA	CASSLERGGGTQYF
TRBJ2-1	TRBV6-4	NA	CASSSGGAFRSYNEQFF
TRBJ2-4	TRBV12-5	NA	CASLRDRGLQLPIAKNIQYF
TRBJ1-2	TRBV29-1	NA	CSVADRGWVSGGYTF
TRBJ2-7	TRBV4-1	NA	CASSQGQGLSYEQYF
TRBJ2-7	TRBV2	NA	CASRRRGPKLYEQYF
TRBJ1-4	TRBV6-5	NA	CASSPSGAANEKLFF
TRBJ1-2	TRBV6-5	NA	CASNRQGRGYGYTF
TRBJ1-6	TRBV7-9	NA	CASSLKGGRAPLHF
TRBJ1-1	TRBV29-1	NA	CSVARRGGGTEAFF
TRBJ2-7	TRBV15	NA	CATSRANSGYEQYF